This T cell receptor beta chain appears in the sequencing data of a study of T cell responses to AZD1222 COVID-19 vaccine. The assay was immunoSEQ multiplex PCR, and TCRdb's table has in-frame clones only and misses some. The table records 150,000 to 180,000 clones, 90% of them present only once. Note on this clone: Its cognate antigen is unknown.

With 0 bases removed from V and 2 bases from J, the gap between germline ends came to 5 bases. CDR1 SGHRS and CDR2 YFSETQ come from the germline V gene. CDR3 length equals 14 residues. Findings and limits, study-wide: Regions 160-218 and 743-854 dominated among vaccine-associated CD4 TCRs spanning spike. Breadth and depth of Spike-specific TCRs rose after two AZD1222 doses.

V and J are TRBV5-1 and TRBJ2-2, with D uncertain. The receptor comes from an adult in good health. The material sequenced was peripheral blood, taken on day 0 of AZD1222 vaccination. The DNA of the CDR3 is TGCGCCAGCAGCTTGGAGGGTAACACCGGGGAGCTGTTTTTT. It specifies CASSLEGNTGELFF.